Below are 6 T cell receptor beta chains sequenced from a single sample in a study of cytotoxic CD8 clonotypes in ibrutinib-treated CLL. Repertoires were generated with immunoSEQ multiplex PCR, while TCRdb's copy carries only in-frame clones and drops some. The sample contains about 330,000 clones, about 61% of which appear only once. Sequenced here: PBMCs, sampled after 36 months of ibrutinib treatment. The receptor set was obtained from a human donor with chronic lymphocytic leukemia.

The V gene is TRBV5-1, the J gene TRBJ2-3; 11 bases are a match to TRBD2. The length of the CDR3 is 17 residues. Germline values: CDR1 SGHRS, CDR2 YFSETQ. The trim removed 4 bases at V and 1 base at J, leaving 8 bases unmatched. CDR3 sequence reads: CASSATLAGGRTDTQYF. CDR3 DNA: TGCGCCAGCAGCGCAACTCTAGCGGGGGGTCGCACAGATACGCAGTATTTT.

This chain uses TRBV2 with TRBJ2-2; D gene uncertain. This CDR3 spans 13 amino acids. Germline values: CDR1 SNHLY, CDR2 FYNNEI. V lost 0 bases and J 6 bases, leaving 5 bases between the germline ends. The CDR3 is CASSEARSGELFF. CDR3 nucleotide sequence: TGTGCCAGCAGTGAAGCGCGCTCCGGGGAGCTGTTTTTT.

The rearrangement links TRBV28 to TRBJ2-1; TRBD1 aligns across 10 bases. V shed 6 bases and J 9 bases; nucleotides not matched to a gene: 17. Germline lookup yields CDR1 MDHEN and CDR2 SYDVKM. This CDR3 has 17 residues. CDR3 nucleotides: TGTGCCAGCAGGCATCGAAAACAGGGACAGGGGACTCTTGAGCAGTTCTTC. Protein: CASRHRKQGQGTLEQFF.

This clone appeared a few times. Other DNA variants within this sample encode the same CDR3. The chain combines TRBV2 with TRBJ2-7, with D possibly matching TRBD1 (6 bases). Trimming shortened V by 4 bases and J by 4 bases, and 11 bases separated the two germline ends. Germline CDR1 is SNHLY and CDR2 is FYNNEI. This CDR3 is built from 13 residues. This CDR3 reads CASSVGQSYEQYF. As DNA, the CDR3 is TGTGCCAGCAGTGTAGGACAGTCGTACGAGCAGTACTTC.

This clone was seen once. The chain uses TRBV10-1 and TRBJ2-3, with 8 bases aligning to TRBD2. The CDR3 runs to 17 residues. V gave up 0 bases and J gave up 0 bases; unmatched junction bases: 5. CDR1 and CDR2 (germline): WNHNN, SYGVQD (reference sequence). CDR3 residues: CASSESAGGISTDTQYF. The DNA for the CDR3 is TGCGCCAGCAGTGAGTCCGCGGGGGGAATTAGCACAGATACGCAGTATTTT.

Note on this clone: A read error may produce the germline difference seen at one junction end. The chain couples TRBV9 to TRBJ2-7; 7 bases are shared with TRBD2. Germline V gives CDR1 SGDLS, CDR2 YYNGEE. This CDR3 is 15 amino acids long. The CDR3 protein is CASSASSGPSSEQYF. The CDR3 DNA reads as TGTGCCAGCAGCGCCTCTAGCGGTCCCTCCTCCGAGCAGTACTTC.